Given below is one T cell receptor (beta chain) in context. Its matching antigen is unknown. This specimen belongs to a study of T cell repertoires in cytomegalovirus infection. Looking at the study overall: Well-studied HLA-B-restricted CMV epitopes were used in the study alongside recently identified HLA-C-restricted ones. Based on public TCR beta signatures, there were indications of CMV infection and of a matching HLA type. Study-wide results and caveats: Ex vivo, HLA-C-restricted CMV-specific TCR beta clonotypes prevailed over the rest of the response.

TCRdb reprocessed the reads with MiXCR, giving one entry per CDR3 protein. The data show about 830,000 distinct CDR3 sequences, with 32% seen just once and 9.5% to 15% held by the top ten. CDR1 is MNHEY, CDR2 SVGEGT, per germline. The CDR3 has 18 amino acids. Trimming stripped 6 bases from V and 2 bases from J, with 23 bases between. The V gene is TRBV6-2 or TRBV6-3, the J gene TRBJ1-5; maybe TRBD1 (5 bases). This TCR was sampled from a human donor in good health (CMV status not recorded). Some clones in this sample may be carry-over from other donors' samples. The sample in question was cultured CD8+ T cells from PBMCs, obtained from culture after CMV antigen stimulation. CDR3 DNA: TGTGCCAGCAGCCGCACCCTGGCAGGGAACATAGGCAATCAGCCCCAGCATTTT. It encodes CASSRTLAGNIGNQPQHF.